This TCR beta chain was recovered during a study of blood T cell repertoires in COVID-19. Study as a whole: Some COVID-19 samples were acute and others convalescent; all came from the United States, Italy and Spain. T cells, B-cell-depleted T cells, or PBMCs provided the cDNA or gDNA that served as material.

Original handling: It was from reference gene primer amplification that nucleated cell counts were estimated. This table comes from immunoSEQ multiplex PCR, and its TCRdb copy is limited to in-frame clones, with some not included. That table gives V, J and clone size, and the DNA gave D and trimming. The top ten clones hold about 6% of a sample with 200,000 to 300,000 clones, approximately 85% of them seen once. Patients at the Seattle site were enrolled during active infection and followed longitudinally. This CDR3 spans 16 amino acids. Trimming left V 2 bases short and J 2 bases short, with 13 bases between. Germline V gene data show CDR1 as SEHNR and CDR2 as FQNEAQ (reference sequence).

J is TRBJ1-3 and V is TRBV7-9, with D unresolved. The sample taken for sequencing was peripheral blood. This TCR was sampled from a woman aged 80 or over with COVID-19, enrolled during active disease. CDR3 region: CASSLRQSAPGNTIYF. CDR3 nucleotides: TGTGCCAGCAGCTTAAGACAATCCGCACCTGGAAACACCATATATTTT.